What follows are 22 T cell receptor beta chains derived from one specimen sequenced in a study of blood T cell repertoires in COVID-19. Here immunoSEQ multiplex PCR was the method, and the copy in TCRdb shows in-frame clones only, minus some. The table shows under 250,000 clones, with about 83% occurring only once. Sequencing was carried out using peripheral blood. The source of these receptors is a man aged 30 to 39 who had recovered from COVID-19.

The genes are TRBV5-8 and TRBJ2-7; D gene ambiguous. Trimming stripped 0 bases from V and 3 bases from J, with 10 bases between. The CDR3 covers 14 residues. Looked up from germline, CDR1 is SGHTS and CDR2 is YDEGEE. CDR3 coding DNA: TGTGCCAGCAGCTTGGTTGTTGGGCTCTACGAGCAGTACTTC. Encoded protein: CASSLVVGLYEQYF.

This clone occurred a few times. J is TRBJ1-1 and V is TRBV7-2, with unresolved D. The V gene's germline CDR1 is SGHTA and CDR2 FQGNSA. Deletions cut 3 bases from V and 3 bases from J, with 14 bases between. The CDR3 sequence is 15 residues long. Here the CDR3 DNA reads TGTGCCAGCAGCTTCCAGACTGTCCCATACACTGAAGCTTTCTTT. It specifies CASSFQTVPYTEAFF.

V gene TRBV2 combines with J gene TRBJ2-2, with a weak D call TRBD2 (5 bases). The CDR3 loop spans 16 amino acids. Germline assignment: CDR1 SNHLY and CDR2 FYNNEI. V dropped 0 bases and J dropped 6 bases, with 14 bases sitting between them. CDR3 nucleotide sequence: TGTGCCAGCAGTGAAGCCGCGGGCTCGCCCCCCGGGGAGCTGTTTTTT. Translation: CASSEAAGSPPGELFF.

This clone appeared once. The rearrangement links TRBV27 to TRBJ1-6; 9 bases align to TRBD1. V lost 6 bases and J lost 13; bases outside the gene matches: 10. This CDR3 comprises 14 residues. Germline V lookup: CDR1 MNHEY, CDR2 SMNVEV (reference sequence). The CDR3 reads CASSPGTGNAPLHF. For the CDR3, the DNA is TGTGCCAGCAGCCCCGGGACAGGGAATGCGCCCCTCCACTTT.

This chain uses TRBV21-1 with TRBJ2-5; the table's TRBD1 call for D was not verified on the DNA. TRBV21-1 is a pseudogene locus. The CDR3 has 16 residues. The CDR3 region is CASSKGPQGARETQYF. Here the CDR3 DNA reads TGTGCCAGCAGCAAAGGCCCCCAGGGGGCGCGGGAGACCCAGTACTTC.

This clone was recorded only once. V usage is TRBV5-1 and J usage is TRBJ2-7; 10 bases align to TRBD1. V was pared by 3 bases and J by 5 bases, with 8 bases of the junction left unmatched. This CDR3 contains 15 residues. Germline V gene data show CDR1 as SGHRS and CDR2 as YFSETQ. CDR3 bases: TGCGCCAGCAGCTGGCGACAGGGGGCGGTCGACGAGCAGTACTTC. Translating it yields CASSWRQGAVDEQYF.

This chain connects TRBV3-1 (or the pseudogene TRBV3-2) to TRBJ2-1; D is perhaps TRBD1 (5 bases). This CDR3 is 16 amino acids long. Germline CDR1 LGHDT, CDR2 YNNKEL (reference sequence). V was clipped by 1 base and J by 4 bases, with 14 bases between them. The CDR3 sequence is CASSQGARVNYNEQFF. CDR3 in DNA: TGTGCCAGCAGCCAAGGTGCCAGGGTTAATTACAATGAGCAGTTCTTC.

The chain carries TRBV3-1 (or the pseudogene TRBV3-2) and TRBJ2-5; 10 bases match TRBD2. The trim removed 4 bases at V and 2 bases at J, leaving 13 bases unmatched. CDR1 and CDR2 (germline): LGHDT, YNNKEL (reference sequence). The CDR3 consists of 18 residues. The CDR3: CASSLPVYRAGGQETQYF. The CDR3 DNA sequence: TGTGCCAGCAGCCTCCCAGTGTATCGAGCGGGGGGGCAAGAGACCCAGTACTTC.

J is TRBJ2-7 and V is TRBV24-1, with 10 bases that match TRBD2. Germline assignment: CDR1 KGHDR and CDR2 SFDVKD. The CDR3 is 16 residues long. Losses at the gene ends were 7 bases for V and 2 bases for J; bases not matched to a gene: 10. The CDR3 spells CATRRAGGLGPYEQYF. CDR3 bases: TGTGCCACCAGGAGAGCGGGGGGGCTAGGGCCCTACGAGCAGTACTTC.

A single count supports this clone. This rearrangement joins TRBV19 to TRBJ2-1, with 9 bases lining up with TRBD1. Per germline, CDR1 LNHDA and CDR2 SQIVND (reference sequence). J gave up 9 bases and V 4 bases, and 10 bases lay outside the gene matches. The CDR3 consists of 15 residues. The chain's CDR3 is CASSKLQGAPGEQFF. Written as DNA, the CDR3 is TGTGCCAGTAGTAAATTACAGGGGGCGCCGGGTGAGCAGTTCTTC.

V gene TRBV6-1 combines with J gene TRBJ1-6; D may be TRBD1 (5 bases). This CDR3 is built from 13 residues. Trimming took off 3 bases at V and 5 bases at J, with 5 bases between the two ends. Germline loops: CDR1 MNHNS, CDR2 SASEGT. CDR3 sequence reads: CASSDRDNSPLHF. The DNA of the CDR3 is TGTGCCAGCAGTGACAGGGATAATTCACCCCTCCACTTT.

CDR3 residues: CASSLRGNNEQFF. Here the CDR3 DNA reads TGTGCCAGCAGTTTACGAGGGAACAATGAGCAGTTCTTC. The chain has TRBV12-3 or TRBV12-4 and TRBJ2-1; D is perhaps TRBD2 (5 bases). This CDR3 has 13 amino acids. Trimming removed 2 bases from V and 5 bases from J, with 7 bases in between.

This clone came up once. CDR3 in DNA: TGTGCCAGCAGCCAATTTGTGAGCGGGGGGGGGACCCAGTACTTC. This codes for CASSQFVSGGGTQYF. The chain carries TRBV3-1 (or the pseudogene TRBV3-2) and TRBJ2-5; 10 nucleotides line up with TRBD2. The CDR3 length is 15 residues. V was pared by 2 bases and J by 7 bases, with 7 bases of the junction left unmatched. Per the germline V gene, CDR1 is LGHDT and CDR2 is YNNKEL (reference sequence).

This chain connects TRBV5-6 to TRBJ1-1; 8 bases match TRBD1. Per the germline V gene, CDR1 is SGHDT and CDR2 is YYEEEE. V gave up 5 bases and J gave up 5 bases; unmatched junction bases: 5. This CDR3 is 13 amino acids long. The CDR3 spells CASRTQGGTEAFF. CDR3 DNA: TGTGCCAGCAGGACACAGGGGGGGACTGAAGCTTTCTTT.

This sequence joins TRBV4-1 and TRBJ2-2; possible D gene TRBD2, 6 bases. The CDR3 is made up of 15 amino acids. V was cut by 1 base and J by 7 bases, with 13 bases left in between. Germline V gene sequence: CDR1 MGHRA, CDR2 YSYEKL. This CDR3 is CASSQAEGEVGELFF. Here the CDR3 DNA reads TGCGCCAGCAGCCAAGCAGAAGGGGAGGTCGGGGAGCTGTTTTTT.

J is TRBJ1-5 and V is TRBV6-5; TRBD1 is a possible D gene (6 bases). The CDR3 contains 15 residues. V lost 6 bases, J lost 5 bases, and 17 bases lay in between. Germline loops: CDR1 MNHEY, CDR2 SVGAGI. The chain's CDR3 is CASSPRGLNDQPQHF. The DNA of the CDR3 is TGTGCCAGCAGCCCCAGGGGTCTTAACGATCAGCCCCAGCATTTT.

In this sample, this clone turned up a few times. V usage is TRBV29-1 and J usage is TRBJ1-2, with D possibly being TRBD1 (5 bases). Germline V gene data show CDR1 as SQVTM and CDR2 as ANQGSEA. Deletions cut 2 bases from V and 2 bases from J, with 15 bases between. The CDR3 contains 15 residues. CDR3 residues: CSVEHTGEENYGYTF. DNA for the CDR3: TGCAGCGTTGAACATACGGGGGAGGAAAACTATGGCTACACCTTC. Looking up the rest from reference TRBV29-1 and TRBJ1-2 gives the full variable domain: SAVISQKPSRDICQRGTSLTIQCQVDSQVTMMFWYRQQPGQSLTLIATANQGSEATYESGFVIDKFPISRPNLTFSTLTVSNMSPEDSSIYLCSVEHTGEENYGYTFGSGTRLTVV.

CDR3 protein: CSASAGAPYEQYV. The DNA for the CDR3 is TGCAGTGCTAGTGCTGGGGCCCCTTACGAGCAGTACGTC. The V gene is TRBV20-1, the J gene TRBJ2-7; perhaps TRBD1 as D (5 bases). The CDR3 has 13 amino acids. Trimming removed 3 bases at V and 4 bases at J, with 13 bases between. Germline V gene data show CDR1 as DFQATT and CDR2 as SNEGSKA (reference sequence).

The genes are TRBV10-3 and TRBJ1-1; 7 nucleotides line up with TRBD1. The CDR3 is 12 residues long. V lost 6 bases and J lost 6; bases outside the gene matches: 4. Germline V lookup: CDR1 ENHRY, CDR2 SYGVKD. Here the CDR3 DNA reads TGTGCCATCAGCGACAGGGAGGCTGAAGCTTTCTTT. It translates to CAISDREAEAFF.

The CDR3 loop reads CATNRDRGEKLFF. The CDR3 nucleotides are TGTGCCACCAACCGGGACAGGGGCGAAAAACTGTTTTTT. The chain links TRBV10-3 to TRBJ1-4; TRBD1 matches 10 bases. Germline V lookup: CDR1 ENHRY, CDR2 SYGVKD. V was pared by 10 bases and J by 8 bases, with 7 bases of the junction left unmatched. CDR3 length: 13 amino acids.

This chain joins TRBV18 and TRBJ1-1; tentatively, D is TRBD1 (5 bases). CDR1 is KGHSH and CDR2 is LQKENI in the germline V gene. The CDR3 length is 13 residues. V shed 2 bases and J shed 6 bases, with 10 bases lying between them. CDR3 amino acids: CASSPGKGAEAFF. The CDR3 DNA sequence: TGTGCCAGCTCACCAGGGAAAGGGGCTGAAGCTTTCTTT.

The rearrangement joins TRBV25-1 to TRBJ2-1; tentative D call: TRBD2 (6 bases). The germline gives CDR1 MGHDK, CDR2 SYGVNS. V lost 1 base, J lost 5 bases, and 12 bases lay in between. The CDR3 is 15 residues long. CDR3 sequence: CASSESLGGNNEQFF. The CDR3 nucleotides read TGTGCCAGCAGTGAATCCCTGGGGGGAAACAATGAGCAGTTCTTC.